This T cell receptor (beta chain) is drawn from a study of beta chain features in type 1 diabetes. Study summary: Healthy donors, compared against patients, showed similar age, gender and cell yields. Findings and limits, study-wide: Patients' naive, central memory and regulatory TCRB repertoires appeared more alike than those of healthy donors. There was a moderate but significant shortening of TCRB CDR3s in all four CD4+ subsets of Type 1 diabetes patients.

Sequencing targeted expressed TCRB transcripts, as all isolated RNA had been reverse transcribed. Assay: immunoSEQ multiplex PCR; the TCRdb copy retains only in-frame clones and omits some. The sample consists of about 370,000 clones, 9.5% to 10% of them appearing once. With regard to this clone: Its matching antigen is unknown.

Sort purity for all populations was recorded as exceeding 98%. Sequencing was carried out using central memory CD4+ T cells from blood. The sequence was collected from a man under 40 with type 1 diabetes.

The CDR3: CASSLAKTGGVSNSPLHF. The CDR3 bases are TGTGCCAGCAGCTTAGCAAAGACAGGGGGCGTTTCTAATTCACCCCTCCACTTT. The chain joins TRBV7-9 to TRBJ1-6; 10 bases agree with TRBD1. CDR3 length equals 18 residues. Germline assignment: CDR1 SEHNR and CDR2 FQNEAQ (reference sequence). The J segment lost 6 bases and the V segment lost 0 bases, leaving 8 bases of the junction unmatched.